The present TCR beta chain was sequenced within a study of blood T cells in healthy people across ages (dated by TCRdb to the mid-2010s). For the study in its entirety: In model experiments, template switching captured about one uniquely barcoded TCR beta cDNA molecule for every two T cells. Using deep sequencing normalized with unique cDNA molecular identifiers, the study measured how TCR beta repertoire diversity changes with age. Four age groups were formed from the donors: young (average roughly 15 years), middle-aged (more than 35), aged (62) and long-lived (less than 85). Donors of different ages were randomly distributed across sequencing lanes to avoid experimental bias. Using the same blood draw, the study looked at two additional independent replicas of 1 million unique cDNA reads for two donors, one aged 18 to 30 and the other aged 80 or older. Paper-wide results and their limitations: Compared with the aged group, the long-lived group had more naive CD4+ T cells, fewer expanded clones and increased TCR diversity, a pattern suggesting age selection. There was a strong correlation between observed TCR beta diversity and the percentage of naive T cells measured by flow cytometry. Total diversity estimates from one million sequenced T cells were considered lower bounds and underestimates. Conclusive comparison of naive and antigen-experienced compartments was prevented by the profiling of bulk unsorted PBMCs. As age increased, observed TCR beta diversity per million T cells dropped in a roughly linear way, and a significant reduction was already evident by age 40. Because the CMV infection status of the donors was unknown, age-related changes in expanded clonotypes may potentially have been confounded.

Per the germline V gene, ENHRY is the CDR1 and SYGVKD is the CDR2. Including the terminal cysteine and phenylalanine, the CDR3 comprises 13 residues. Of the read, only the CDR3 DNA is kept; its 39 bases are in frame from base 1. V has 7 bases trimmed and J has 8 bases trimmed; junction bases matching no gene number 10. Concerning this clonotype: The target of this receptor is not known. There are no base qualities to consult, and no much larger clone falls within one base.

Library preparation was by 5' RACE. Reads for this sample came from an Illumina HiSeq 2500. The second PCR ran for roughly 6 to 11 cycles and used a J-beta primer mix along with a sample-barcoded 5' primer. A unique molecular identifier was introduced onto each TCR beta cDNA molecule by a template-switch 5' adaptor carrying 12 random nucleotides. Each sample yielded at least 2.5 million CDR3-containing paired-end reads. All of the RNA was converted into first-strand cDNA using the Mint cDNA synthesis kit, with a TRBC-specific oligonucleotide serving as the primer. Following uracil-DNA glycosylase treatment, all cDNA underwent a first 18-cycle PCR with the universal primers M1SS and BC2_uni_R. The authors' analysis ran thus. Each sample was normalized by randomly selecting 1 million high-quality reads, each carrying a distinct molecular identifier. Reads sharing molecular identifiers were discarded rather than binned into consensus sequences. MiTCR, with a Q25 quality threshold and the strictest error-elimination algorithm, was used for CDR3 identification, clonotype clustering and error correction. Lower-bound total TCR beta diversity was estimated with a nonparametric unseen species model using Euler transformation. Starting from the raw public reads, TCRdb applied fastp trimming at Q25, assembled clones with MiXCR and retained in-frame beta chains. A single entry per CDR3 protein holds the most common genes and DNA from its merged rows. TCRdb, not the authors, supplied the V and J calls. In this sample the table shows approximately 1,000,000 distinct CDR3 sequences, under 45% of which occur a single time. Approximately 17% of the sample rests with the top ten.

The donors were roughly 40 Caucasian individuals from Russia, aged roughly 6 to 100 years, who were systemically healthy. Roughly 9.5 milliliters of peripheral blood were drawn from each donor into EDTA-treated Vacutainer tubes. PBMCs were isolated by Ficoll-Paque density-gradient centrifugation, with at least 6 million obtained per sample. Total RNA was extracted from PBMCs with Trizol reagent, with at least 6 micrograms obtained per sample. The percentages of naive CD45RAhigh/CD27high T cells were determined by flow cytometry on a PBMC aliquot from every donor. This TCR came from a woman in her fifties or sixties in good health. Rearrangement joined TRBV10-3 to TRBJ1-2; TRBD1 lines up with 7 middle nucleotides. Source material: blood. The nucleotide sequence is TGTGCCATCAAGGGCGGTACAGGGGAAGGCTACACCTTC. It translates as CAIKGGTGEGYTF.